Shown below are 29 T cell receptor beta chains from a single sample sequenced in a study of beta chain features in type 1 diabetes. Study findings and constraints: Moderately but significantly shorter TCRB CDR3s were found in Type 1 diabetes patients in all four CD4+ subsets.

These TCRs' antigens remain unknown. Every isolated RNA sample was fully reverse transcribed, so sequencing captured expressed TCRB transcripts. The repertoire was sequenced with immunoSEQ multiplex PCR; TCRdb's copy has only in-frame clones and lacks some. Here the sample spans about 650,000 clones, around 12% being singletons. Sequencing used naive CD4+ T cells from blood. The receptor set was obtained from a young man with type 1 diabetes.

DNA of the CDR3: TGTGCCAGCAGCTTAGCCGGGGAGGACATTCAGTACTTC. This translates into CASSLAGEDIQYF. The V gene is TRBV11-2, the J gene TRBJ2-4, with a possible D match to TRBD2 (6 bases). CDR1 SGHAT and CDR2 FQNNGV come from the germline V gene. The CDR3 totals 13 residues. Trimming left V 1 base short and J 8 bases short, with 9 bases between. Full variable domain (missing parts from reference TRBV11-2 and TRBJ2-4): EAGVAQSPRYKIIEKRQSVAFWCNPISGHATLYWYQQILGQGPKLLIQFQNNGVVDDSQLPKDRFSAERLKGVDSTLKIQPAKLEDSAVYLCASSLAGEDIQYFGAGTRLSVL.

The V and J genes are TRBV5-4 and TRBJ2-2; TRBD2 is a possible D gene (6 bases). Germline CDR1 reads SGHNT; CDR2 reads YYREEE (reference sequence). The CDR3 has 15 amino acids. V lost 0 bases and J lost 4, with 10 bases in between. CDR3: CASSLGVGSTGELFF. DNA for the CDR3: TGTGCCAGCAGCTTGGGTGTCGGGAGCACCGGGGAGCTGTTTTTT.

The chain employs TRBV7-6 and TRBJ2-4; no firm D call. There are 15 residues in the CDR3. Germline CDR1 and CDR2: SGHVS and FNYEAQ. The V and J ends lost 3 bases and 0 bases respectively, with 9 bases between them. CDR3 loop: CASSFGPTAKNIQYF. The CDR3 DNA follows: TGTGCCAGCAGCTTCGGGCCGACAGCCAAAAACATTCAGTACTTC.

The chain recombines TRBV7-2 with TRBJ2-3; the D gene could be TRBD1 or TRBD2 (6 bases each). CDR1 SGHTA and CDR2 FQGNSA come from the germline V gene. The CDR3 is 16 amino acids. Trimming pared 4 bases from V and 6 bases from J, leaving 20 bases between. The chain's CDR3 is CASSWPLRGGPDTQYF. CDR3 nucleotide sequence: TGTGCCAGCAGCTGGCCCCTTCGTGGGGGGCCGGATACGCAGTATTTT.

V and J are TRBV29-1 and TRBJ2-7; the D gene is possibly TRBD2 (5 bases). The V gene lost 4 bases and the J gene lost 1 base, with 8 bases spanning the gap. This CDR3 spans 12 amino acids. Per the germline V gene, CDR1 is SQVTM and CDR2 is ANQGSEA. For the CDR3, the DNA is TGCAGCGTTGTTGGAGGATCCTACGAGCAGTACTTC. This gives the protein CSVVGGSYEQYF.

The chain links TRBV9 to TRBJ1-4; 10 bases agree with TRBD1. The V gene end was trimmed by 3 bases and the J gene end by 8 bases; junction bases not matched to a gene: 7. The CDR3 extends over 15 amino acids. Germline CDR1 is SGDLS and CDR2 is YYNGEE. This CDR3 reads CASSARQGAGEKLFF. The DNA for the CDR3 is TGTGCCAGCAGCGCCCGACAGGGGGCCGGCGAAAAACTGTTTTTT. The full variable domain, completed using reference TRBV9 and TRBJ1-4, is DSGVTQTPKHLITATGQRVTLRCSPRSGDLSVYWYQQSLDQGLQFLIQYYNGEERAKGNILERFSAQQFPDLHSELNLSSLELGDSALYFCASSARQGAGEKLFFGSGTQLSVL.

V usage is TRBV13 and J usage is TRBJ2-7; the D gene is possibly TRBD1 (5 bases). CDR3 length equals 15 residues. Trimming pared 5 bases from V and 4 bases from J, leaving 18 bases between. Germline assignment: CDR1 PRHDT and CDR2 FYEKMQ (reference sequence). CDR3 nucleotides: TGTGCCAGCAGCACCCGGGCAGGGCACGTATACGAGCAGTACTTC. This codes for CASSTRAGHVYEQYF.

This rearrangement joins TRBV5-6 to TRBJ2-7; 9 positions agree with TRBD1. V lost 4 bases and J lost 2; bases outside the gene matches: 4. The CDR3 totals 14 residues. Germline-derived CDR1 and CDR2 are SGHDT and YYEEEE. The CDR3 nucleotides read TGTGCCAGCAGCATACAGGGGGCGGCCTACGAGCAGTACTTC. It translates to CASSIQGAAYEQYF.

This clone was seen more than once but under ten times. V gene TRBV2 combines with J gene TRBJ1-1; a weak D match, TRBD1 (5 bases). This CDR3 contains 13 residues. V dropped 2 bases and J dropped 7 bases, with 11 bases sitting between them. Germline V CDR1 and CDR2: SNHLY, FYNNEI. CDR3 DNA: TGTGCCAGCAGTGAAACCAGGGAAGGTGAAGCTTTCTTT. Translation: CASSETREGEAFF.

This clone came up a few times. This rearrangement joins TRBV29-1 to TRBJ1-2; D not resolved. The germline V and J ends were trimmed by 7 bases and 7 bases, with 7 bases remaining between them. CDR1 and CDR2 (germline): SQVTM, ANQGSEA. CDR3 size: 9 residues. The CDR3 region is CSDKAGYTF. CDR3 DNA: TGCAGCGACAAGGCTGGCTACACCTTC. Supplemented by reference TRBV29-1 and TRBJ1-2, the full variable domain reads SAVISQKPSRDICQRGTSLTIQCQVDSQVTMMFWYRQQPGQSLTLIATANQGSEATYESGFVIDKFPISRPNLTFSTLTVSNMSPEDSSIYLCSDKAGYTFGSGTRLTVV.

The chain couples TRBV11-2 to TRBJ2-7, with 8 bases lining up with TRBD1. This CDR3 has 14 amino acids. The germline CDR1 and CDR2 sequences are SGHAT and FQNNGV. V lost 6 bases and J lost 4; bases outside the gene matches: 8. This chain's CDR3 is CASRGVRGRYEQYF. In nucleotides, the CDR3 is TGTGCCAGCAGAGGGGTCAGGGGGCGATACGAGCAGTACTTC.

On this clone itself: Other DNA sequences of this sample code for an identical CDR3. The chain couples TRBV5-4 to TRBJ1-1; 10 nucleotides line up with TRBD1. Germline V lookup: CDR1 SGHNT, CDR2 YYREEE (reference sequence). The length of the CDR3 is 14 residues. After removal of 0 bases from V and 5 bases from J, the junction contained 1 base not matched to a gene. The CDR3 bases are TGTGCCAGCAGCTTGGGACAGGGGGCTACTGAAGCTTTCTTT. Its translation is CASSLGQGATEAFF.

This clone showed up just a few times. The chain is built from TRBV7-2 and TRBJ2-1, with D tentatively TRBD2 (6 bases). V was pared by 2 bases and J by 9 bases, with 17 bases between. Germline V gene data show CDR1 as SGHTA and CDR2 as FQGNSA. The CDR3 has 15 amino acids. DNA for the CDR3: TGTGCCAGCAGCTTAAGGGTCAGGATGGGAGGTGAGCAGTTCTTC. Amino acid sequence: CASSLRVRMGGEQFF.

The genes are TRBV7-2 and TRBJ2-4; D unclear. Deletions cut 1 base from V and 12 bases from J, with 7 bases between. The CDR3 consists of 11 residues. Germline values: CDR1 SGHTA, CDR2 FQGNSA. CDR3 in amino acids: CASSLGSHQYF. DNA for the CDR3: TGTGCCAGCAGCTTAGGGTCTCATCAGTACTTC.

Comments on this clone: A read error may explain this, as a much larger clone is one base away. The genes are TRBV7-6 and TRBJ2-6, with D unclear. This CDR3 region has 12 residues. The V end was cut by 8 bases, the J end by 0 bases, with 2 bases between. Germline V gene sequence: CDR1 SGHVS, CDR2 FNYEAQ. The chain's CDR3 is CASGSGANVLTF. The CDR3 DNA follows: TGTGCCAGCGGCTCTGGGGCCAACGTCCTGACTTTC.

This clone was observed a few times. CDR3 coding DNA: TGCGCCAGCAGCTTTAAGAGGGATAATGAGCAGTTCTTC. It codes for CASSFKRDNEQFF. The V gene is TRBV5-1, the J gene TRBJ2-1; the D gene is possibly TRBD2 (5 bases). The V end was cut by 2 bases, the J end by 7 bases, with 10 bases between. Germline-derived CDR1 and CDR2 are SGHRS and YFSETQ. CDR3 size: 13 residues.

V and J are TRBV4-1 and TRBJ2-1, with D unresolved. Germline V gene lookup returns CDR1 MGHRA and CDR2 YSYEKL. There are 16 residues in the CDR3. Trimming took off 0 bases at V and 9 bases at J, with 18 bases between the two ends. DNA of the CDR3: TGCGCCAGCAGCCAAGATGGGCACCCGGGTTTCGGTGAGCAGTTCTTC. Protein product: CASSQDGHPGFGEQFF.

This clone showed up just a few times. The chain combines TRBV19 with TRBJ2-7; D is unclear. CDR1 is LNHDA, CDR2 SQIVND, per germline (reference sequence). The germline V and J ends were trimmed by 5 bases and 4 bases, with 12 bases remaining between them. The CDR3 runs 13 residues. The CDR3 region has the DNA TGTGCCAGTAGTTATAGGGCGGAATACGAGCAGTACTTC. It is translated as CASSYRAEYEQYF.

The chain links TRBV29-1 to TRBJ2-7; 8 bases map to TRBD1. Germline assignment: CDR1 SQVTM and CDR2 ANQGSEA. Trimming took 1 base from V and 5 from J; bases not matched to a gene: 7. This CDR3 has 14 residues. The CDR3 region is CSVEGPGGLDEQYF. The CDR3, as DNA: TGCAGCGTTGAAGGGCCAGGGGGCCTGGACGAGCAGTACTTC.

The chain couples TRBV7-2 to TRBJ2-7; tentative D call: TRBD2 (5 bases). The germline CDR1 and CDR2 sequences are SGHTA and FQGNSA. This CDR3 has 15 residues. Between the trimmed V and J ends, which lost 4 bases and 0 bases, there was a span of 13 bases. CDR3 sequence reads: CASSSQTGISYEQYF. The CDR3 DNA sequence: TGTGCCAGCAGCTCACAGACCGGGATCTCCTACGAGCAGTACTTC.

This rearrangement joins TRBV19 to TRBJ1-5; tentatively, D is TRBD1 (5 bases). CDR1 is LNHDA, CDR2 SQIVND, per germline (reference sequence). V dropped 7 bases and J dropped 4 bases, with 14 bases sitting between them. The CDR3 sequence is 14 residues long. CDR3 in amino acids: CASKYQGGNQPQHF. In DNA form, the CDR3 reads TGTGCCAGTAAATACCAGGGAGGGAATCAGCCCCAGCATTTT.

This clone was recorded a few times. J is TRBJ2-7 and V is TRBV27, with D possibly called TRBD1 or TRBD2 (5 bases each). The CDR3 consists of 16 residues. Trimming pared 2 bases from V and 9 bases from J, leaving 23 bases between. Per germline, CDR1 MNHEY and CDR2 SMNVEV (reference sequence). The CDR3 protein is CASSLAGTTERFRQYF. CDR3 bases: TGTGCCAGCAGTTTAGCCGGGACGACGGAGCGTTTTCGGCAGTACTTC.

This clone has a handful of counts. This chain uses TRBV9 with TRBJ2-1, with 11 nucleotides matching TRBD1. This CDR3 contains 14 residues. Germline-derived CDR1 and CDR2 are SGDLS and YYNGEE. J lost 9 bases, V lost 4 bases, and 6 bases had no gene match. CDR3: CASSTRDRGSEQFF. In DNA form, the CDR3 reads TGTGCCAGCAGCACCCGGGACAGGGGGTCTGAGCAGTTCTTC. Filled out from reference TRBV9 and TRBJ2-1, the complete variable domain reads DSGVTQTPKHLITATGQRVTLRCSPRSGDLSVYWYQQSLDQGLQFLIQYYNGEERAKGNILERFSAQQFPDLHSELNLSSLELGDSALYFCASSTRDRGSEQFFGPGTRLTVL.

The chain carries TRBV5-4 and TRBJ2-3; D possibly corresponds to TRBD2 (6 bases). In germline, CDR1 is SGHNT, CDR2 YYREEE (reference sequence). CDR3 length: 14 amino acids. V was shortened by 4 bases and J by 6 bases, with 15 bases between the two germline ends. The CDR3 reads CASSTAREPDTQYF. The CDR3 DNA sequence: TGTGCCAGCAGCACAGCTCGGGAGCCCGATACGCAGTATTTT.

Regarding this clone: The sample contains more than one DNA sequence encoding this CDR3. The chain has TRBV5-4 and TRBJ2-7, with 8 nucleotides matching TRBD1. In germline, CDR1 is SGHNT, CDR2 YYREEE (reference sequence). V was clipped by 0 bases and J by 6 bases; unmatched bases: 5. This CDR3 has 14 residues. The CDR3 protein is CASSLGGQGGEQYF. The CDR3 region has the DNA TGTGCCAGCAGCTTGGGCGGACAGGGTGGCGAGCAGTACTTC.

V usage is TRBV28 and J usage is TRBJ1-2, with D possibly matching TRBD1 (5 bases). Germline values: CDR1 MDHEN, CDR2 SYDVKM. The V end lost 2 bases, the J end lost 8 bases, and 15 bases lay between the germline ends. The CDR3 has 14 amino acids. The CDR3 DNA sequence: TGTGCCAGCAGTTTACCCGGATCAGGGAGAGGCTACACCTTC. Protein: CASSLPGSGRGYTF.

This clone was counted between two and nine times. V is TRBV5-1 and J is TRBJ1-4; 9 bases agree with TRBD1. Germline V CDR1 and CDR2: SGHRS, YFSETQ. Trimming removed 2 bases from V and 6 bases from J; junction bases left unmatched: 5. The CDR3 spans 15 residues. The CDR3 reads CASSLVGQGHEKLFF. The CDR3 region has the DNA TGCGCCAGCAGCTTAGTGGGACAGGGACATGAAAAACTGTTTTTT. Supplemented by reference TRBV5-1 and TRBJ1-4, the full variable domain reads KAGVTQTPRYLIKTRGQQVTLSCSPISGHRSVSWYQQTPGQGLQFLFEYFSETQRNKGNFPGRFSGRQFSNSRSEMNVSTLELGDSALYLCASSLVGQGHEKLFFGSGTQLSVL.

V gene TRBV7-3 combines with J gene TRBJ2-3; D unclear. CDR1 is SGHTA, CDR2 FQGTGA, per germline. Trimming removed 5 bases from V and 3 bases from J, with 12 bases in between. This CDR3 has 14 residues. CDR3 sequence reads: CASSPLALTDTQYF. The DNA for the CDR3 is TGTGCCAGCAGCCCCCTCGCCCTTACAGATACGCAGTATTTT.

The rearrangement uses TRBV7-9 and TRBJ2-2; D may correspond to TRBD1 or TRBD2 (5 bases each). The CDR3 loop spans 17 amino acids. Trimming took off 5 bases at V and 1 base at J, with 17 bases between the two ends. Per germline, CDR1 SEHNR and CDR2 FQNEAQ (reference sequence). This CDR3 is CASSPSGGAGNTGELFF. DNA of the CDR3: TGTGCCAGCAGCCCGTCCGGTGGGGCGGGGAACACCGGGGAGCTGTTTTTT.